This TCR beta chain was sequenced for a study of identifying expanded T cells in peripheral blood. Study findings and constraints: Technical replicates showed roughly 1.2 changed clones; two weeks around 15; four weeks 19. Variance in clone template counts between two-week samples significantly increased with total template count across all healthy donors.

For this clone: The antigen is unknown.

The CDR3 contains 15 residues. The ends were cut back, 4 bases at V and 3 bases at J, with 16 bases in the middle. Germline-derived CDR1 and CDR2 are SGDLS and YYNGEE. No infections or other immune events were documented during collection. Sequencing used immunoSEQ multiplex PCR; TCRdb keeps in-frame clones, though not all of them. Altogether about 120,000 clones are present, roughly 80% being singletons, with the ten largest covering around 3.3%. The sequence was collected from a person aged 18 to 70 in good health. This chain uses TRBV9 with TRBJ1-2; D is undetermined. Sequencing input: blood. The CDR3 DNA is TGTGCCAGCAGCCCGACCCCGGTGTCTGACTATGGCTACACCTTC. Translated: CASSPTPVSDYGYTF.